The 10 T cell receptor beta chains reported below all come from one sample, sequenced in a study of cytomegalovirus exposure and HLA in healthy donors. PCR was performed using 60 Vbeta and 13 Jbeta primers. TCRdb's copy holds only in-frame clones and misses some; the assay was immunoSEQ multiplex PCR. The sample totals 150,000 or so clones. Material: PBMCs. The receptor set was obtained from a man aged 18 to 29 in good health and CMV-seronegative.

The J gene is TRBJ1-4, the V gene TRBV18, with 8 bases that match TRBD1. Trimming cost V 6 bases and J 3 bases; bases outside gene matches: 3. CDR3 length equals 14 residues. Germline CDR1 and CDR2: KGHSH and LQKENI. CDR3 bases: TGTGCCAGCTCCCAGGGGGCAGCTAATGAAAAACTGTTTTTT. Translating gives CASSQGAANEKLFF.

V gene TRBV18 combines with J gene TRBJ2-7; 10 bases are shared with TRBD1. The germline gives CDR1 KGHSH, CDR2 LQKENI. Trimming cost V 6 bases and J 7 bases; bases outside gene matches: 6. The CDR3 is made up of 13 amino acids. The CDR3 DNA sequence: TGTGCCAGCTCGACGGGACAGGGGAATGAGCAGTACTTC. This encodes CASSTGQGNEQYF.

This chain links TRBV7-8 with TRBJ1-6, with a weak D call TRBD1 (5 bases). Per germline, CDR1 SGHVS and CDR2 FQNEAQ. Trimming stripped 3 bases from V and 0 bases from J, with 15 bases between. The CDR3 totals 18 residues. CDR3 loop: CASSLRNRQSSYNSPLHF. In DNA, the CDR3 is TGTGCCAGCAGCTTGAGGAACAGGCAAAGCTCCTATAATTCACCCCTCCACTTT.

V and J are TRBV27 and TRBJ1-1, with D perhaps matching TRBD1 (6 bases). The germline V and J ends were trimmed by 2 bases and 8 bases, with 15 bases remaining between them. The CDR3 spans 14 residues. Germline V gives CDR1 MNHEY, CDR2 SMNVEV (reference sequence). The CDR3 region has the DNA TGTGCCAGCAGTTTAGAGCCGACAGGAGGCGAAGCTTTCTTT. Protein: CASSLEPTGGEAFF.

Written as DNA, the CDR3 is TGTGCCATCAGTTCCGACAAGCTGAGCTCCTACGAGCAGTACTTC. Translating gives CAISSDKLSSYEQYF. The rearrangement links TRBV10-3 to TRBJ2-7; D not resolved. Deletions cut 5 bases from V and 0 bases from J, with 14 bases between. The CDR3 contains 15 residues. Per germline, CDR1 ENHRY and CDR2 SYGVKD.

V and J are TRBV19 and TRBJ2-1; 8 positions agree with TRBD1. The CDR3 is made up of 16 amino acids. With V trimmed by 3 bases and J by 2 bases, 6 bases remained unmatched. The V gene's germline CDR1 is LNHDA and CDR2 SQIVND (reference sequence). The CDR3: CASSILGQGPYNEQFF. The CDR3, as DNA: TGTGCCAGTAGTATTCTCGGACAGGGACCCTACAATGAGCAGTTCTTC.

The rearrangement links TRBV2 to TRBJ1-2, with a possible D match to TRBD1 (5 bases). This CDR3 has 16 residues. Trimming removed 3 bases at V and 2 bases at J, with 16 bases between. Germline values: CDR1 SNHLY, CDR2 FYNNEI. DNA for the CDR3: TGTGCCAGCAGTGACTTCTCCAGGGTTACGAACTATGGCTACACCTTC. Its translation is CASSDFSRVTNYGYTF.

This CDR3 reads CASSIVQGGAETQYF. CDR3 bases: TGTGCCAGTAGTATAGTCCAGGGGGGTGCGGAGACCCAGTACTTC. The genes are TRBV19 and TRBJ2-5; a possible D gene is TRBD1 (7 bases). CDR1 is LNHDA, CDR2 SQIVND, per germline (reference sequence). The CDR3 has 15 amino acids. Trimming pared 1 base from V and 5 bases from J, leaving 14 bases between.

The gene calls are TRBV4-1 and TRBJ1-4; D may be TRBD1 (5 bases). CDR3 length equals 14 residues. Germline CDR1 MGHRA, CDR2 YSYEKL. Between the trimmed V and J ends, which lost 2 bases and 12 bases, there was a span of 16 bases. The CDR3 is CASSQKPGTGELFF. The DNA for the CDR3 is TGCGCCAGCAGCCAAAAACCGGGAACGGGGGAACTGTTTTTT.

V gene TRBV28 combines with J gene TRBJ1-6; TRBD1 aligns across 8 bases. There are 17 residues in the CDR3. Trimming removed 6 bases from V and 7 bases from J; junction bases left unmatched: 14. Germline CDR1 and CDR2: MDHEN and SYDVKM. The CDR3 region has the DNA TGTGCCAGCAGCCCCGGACAGGGCGCTTTCGGGAATTCACCCCTCCACTTT. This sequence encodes CASSPGQGAFGNSPLHF.